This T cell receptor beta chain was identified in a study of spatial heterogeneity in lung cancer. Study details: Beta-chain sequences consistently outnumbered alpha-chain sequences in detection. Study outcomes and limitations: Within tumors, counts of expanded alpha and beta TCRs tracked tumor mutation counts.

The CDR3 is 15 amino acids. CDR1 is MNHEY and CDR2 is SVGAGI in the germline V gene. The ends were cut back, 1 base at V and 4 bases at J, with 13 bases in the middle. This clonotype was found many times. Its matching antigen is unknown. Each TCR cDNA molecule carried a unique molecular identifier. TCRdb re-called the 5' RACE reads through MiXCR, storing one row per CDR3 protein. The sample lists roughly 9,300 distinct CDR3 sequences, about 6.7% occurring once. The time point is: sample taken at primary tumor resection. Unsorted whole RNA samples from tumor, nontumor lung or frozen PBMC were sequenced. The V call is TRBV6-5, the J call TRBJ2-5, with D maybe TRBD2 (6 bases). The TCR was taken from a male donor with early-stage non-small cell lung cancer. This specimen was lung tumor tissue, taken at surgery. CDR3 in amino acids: CASSYFAGSGETQYF. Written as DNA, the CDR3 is TGTGCCAGCAGTTACTTTGCGGGGTCGGGAGAGACCCAGTACTTC.